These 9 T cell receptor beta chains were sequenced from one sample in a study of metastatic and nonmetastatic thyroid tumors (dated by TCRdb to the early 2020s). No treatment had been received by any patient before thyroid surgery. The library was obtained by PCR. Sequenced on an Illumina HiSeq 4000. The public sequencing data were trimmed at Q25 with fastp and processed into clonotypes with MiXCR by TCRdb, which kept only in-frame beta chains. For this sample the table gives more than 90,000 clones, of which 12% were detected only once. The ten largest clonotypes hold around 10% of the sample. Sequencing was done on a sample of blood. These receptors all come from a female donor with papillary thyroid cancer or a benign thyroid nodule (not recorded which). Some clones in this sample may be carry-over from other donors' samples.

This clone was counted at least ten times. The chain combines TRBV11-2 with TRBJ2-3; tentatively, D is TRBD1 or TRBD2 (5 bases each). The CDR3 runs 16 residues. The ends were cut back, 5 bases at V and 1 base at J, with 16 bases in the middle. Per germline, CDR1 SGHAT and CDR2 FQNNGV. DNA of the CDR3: TGTGCCAGCAGCCAGGGAGTAACTAGAGGCACAGATACGCAGTATTTT. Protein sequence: CASSQGVTRGTDTQYF.

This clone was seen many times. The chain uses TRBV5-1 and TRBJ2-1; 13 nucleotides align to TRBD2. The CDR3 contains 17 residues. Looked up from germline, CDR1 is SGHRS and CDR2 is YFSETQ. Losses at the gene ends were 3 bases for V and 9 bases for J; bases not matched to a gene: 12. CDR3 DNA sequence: TGCGCCAGCAGCTCACGGACTAGCGGGAGCCCCAGGAGTGAGCAGTTCTTC. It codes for CASSSRTSGSPRSEQFF.

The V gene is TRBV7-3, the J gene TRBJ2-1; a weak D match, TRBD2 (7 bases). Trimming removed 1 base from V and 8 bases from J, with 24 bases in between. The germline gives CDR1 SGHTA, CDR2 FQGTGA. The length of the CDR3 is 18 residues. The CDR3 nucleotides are TGTGCCAGCAGCTTAATGGCGGCGGGGGCAACCTTCGGCTATGAGCAGTTCTTC. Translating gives CASSLMAAGATFGYEQFF. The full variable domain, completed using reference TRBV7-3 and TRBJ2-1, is GAGVSQTPSNKVTEKGKYVELRCDPISGHTALYWYRQSLGQGPEFLIYFQGTGAADDSGLPNDRFFAVRPEGSVSTLKIQRTERGDSAVYLCASSLMAAGATFGYEQFFGPGTRLTVL.

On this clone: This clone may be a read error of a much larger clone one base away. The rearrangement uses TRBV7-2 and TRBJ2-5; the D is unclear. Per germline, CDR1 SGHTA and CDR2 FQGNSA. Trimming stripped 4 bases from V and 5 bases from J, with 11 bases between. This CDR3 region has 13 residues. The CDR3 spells CASSSFSEETQYF. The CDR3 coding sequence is TGTGCCAGCAGCTCCTTTAGTGAGGAGACCCAGTACTTC.

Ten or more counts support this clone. The CDR3 protein is CASSLFGNTEAFF. CDR3 nucleotide sequence: TGTGCCAGCAGCTTATTCGGGAACACTGAAGCTTTCTTT. The chain recombines TRBV11-3 with TRBJ1-1; D gene unclear. Per germline, CDR1 SGHNT and CDR2 YENEEA. Trimming removed 2 bases at V and 1 base at J, with 5 bases between. This CDR3 contains 13 residues.

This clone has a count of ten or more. In DNA, the CDR3 is TGTGCCACCTGTGACAGGGGGAACACTGAAGCTTTCTTT. Encoded protein: CATCDRGNTEAFF. The V gene is TRBV19, the J gene TRBJ1-1; 8 positions match TRBD1. The germline V gene has CDR1 LNHDA and CDR2 SQIVND (reference sequence). The CDR3 has 13 residues. Trimming removed 10 bases from V and 1 base from J; junction bases left unmatched: 5.

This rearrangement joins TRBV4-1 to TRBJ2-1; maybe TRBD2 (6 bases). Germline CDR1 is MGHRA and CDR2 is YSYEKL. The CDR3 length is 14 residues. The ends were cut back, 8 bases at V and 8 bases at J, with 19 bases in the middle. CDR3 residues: CASSLGGIGHEQFF. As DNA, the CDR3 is TGCGCCAGCTCCCTTGGCGGGATCGGGCATGAGCAGTTCTTC.

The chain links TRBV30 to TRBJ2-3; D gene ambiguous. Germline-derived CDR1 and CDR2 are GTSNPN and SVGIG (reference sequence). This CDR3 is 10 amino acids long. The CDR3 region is CTYSTDTQYF. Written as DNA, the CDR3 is TGTACGTATTCCACAGATACGCAGTATTTT.

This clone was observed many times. The CDR3 here is CASSEPGPSSYNEQFF. CDR3 in DNA: TGTGCCAGCAGTGAACCCGGGCCCAGCTCCTACAATGAGCAGTTCTTC. The J gene is TRBJ2-1, the V gene TRBV2, with unresolved D. Germline loops: CDR1 SNHLY, CDR2 FYNNEI. V was pared by 2 bases and J by 0 bases, with 11 bases between. The CDR3 extends over 16 amino acids.